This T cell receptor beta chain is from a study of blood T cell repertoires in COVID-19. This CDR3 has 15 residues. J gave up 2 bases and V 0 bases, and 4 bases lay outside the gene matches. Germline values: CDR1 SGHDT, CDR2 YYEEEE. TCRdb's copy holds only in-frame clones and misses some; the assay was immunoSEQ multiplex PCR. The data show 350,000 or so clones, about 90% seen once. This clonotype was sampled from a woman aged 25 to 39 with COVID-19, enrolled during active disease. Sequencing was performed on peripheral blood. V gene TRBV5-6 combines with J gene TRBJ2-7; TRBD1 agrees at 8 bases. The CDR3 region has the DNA TGTGCCAGCAGCTTGGTCGGGACAGGTGCCTACGAGCAGTACTTC. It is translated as CASSLVGTGAYEQYF.